This T cell receptor beta chain was identified in a study of cytomegalovirus exposure and HLA in healthy donors. Study context: The approximately 120 validation repertoires and the roughly 670 first-cohort repertoires shared a platform, a later analysis reported.

Points from the study as a whole: It was confirmed in vitro that three of the CMV-associated chains were specific for CMV antigens. That first-cohort TCR clusters tended to co-occur in the 95 to 150 validation repertoires was found in a later analysis.

J was trimmed by 5 bases and V by 4 bases; bases with no gene match: 6. From germline, CDR1 is SGDLS and CDR2 YYNGEE. CDR3 length equals 14 residues. While the first cohort had hundreds of subjects, the donors belonged to the separate validation cohort of about 120 subjects. This clone has only a few counts. The antigen is unknown. This table comes from immunoSEQ multiplex PCR, and its TCRdb copy is limited to in-frame clones, with some not included. The data hold 180,000 or so clones, with 75% to 85% observed a single time. The clonotype comes from a woman aged 30 to 39 in good health and CMV-seropositive. The chain is built from TRBV9 and TRBJ2-5, with 9 nucleotides matching TRBD1. Sequencing was done on a sample of PBMCs. The CDR3 DNA is TGTGCCAGCAGCAAACAGGGGGCGGAGGAGACCCAGTACTTC. Protein: CASSKQGAEETQYF.